The present TCR beta chain was sequenced within a study of cytomegalovirus exposure and HLA in healthy donors. Study-wide background: Drawn from HLA-typed donors, 65 million to 100 million unique TCRs were held in an early data release. Caucasian-associated ancestry cluster membership applied to just over 80% of several hundred genotyped donors.

13 Jbeta primers and 60 Vbeta primers were used for the PCR. The data were produced by immunoSEQ multiplex PCR, yet TCRdb's version contains in-frame clones alone and is incomplete. The table lists about 200,000 clones, about 75% of them singletons, with under 2% in the top ten. The germline CDR1 and CDR2 sequences are SGHRS and YFSETQ. The CDR3 consists of 14 residues. The trim removed 4 bases at V and 5 bases at J, leaving 3 bases unmatched. Study results and limitations: In a later analysis, a missense DCLRE1C variant was linked to TCR beta V- and J-gene trimming. TCR beta V segments were, for the most part, productive about 87% or about 30% of the time in an earlier analysis.

The table lists this clone with many counts. The antigen is undetermined. The receptor's source is a man aged 18 to 30 in good health and CMV-seronegative. The sample comprised PBMCs. The rearrangement joins TRBV5-1 to TRBJ1-4; 9 bases line up with TRBD1. In DNA, the CDR3 is TGCGCCAGCAGCCTAGGACAGGGGAATGAAAAACTGTTTTTT. It encodes CASSLGQGNEKLFF.